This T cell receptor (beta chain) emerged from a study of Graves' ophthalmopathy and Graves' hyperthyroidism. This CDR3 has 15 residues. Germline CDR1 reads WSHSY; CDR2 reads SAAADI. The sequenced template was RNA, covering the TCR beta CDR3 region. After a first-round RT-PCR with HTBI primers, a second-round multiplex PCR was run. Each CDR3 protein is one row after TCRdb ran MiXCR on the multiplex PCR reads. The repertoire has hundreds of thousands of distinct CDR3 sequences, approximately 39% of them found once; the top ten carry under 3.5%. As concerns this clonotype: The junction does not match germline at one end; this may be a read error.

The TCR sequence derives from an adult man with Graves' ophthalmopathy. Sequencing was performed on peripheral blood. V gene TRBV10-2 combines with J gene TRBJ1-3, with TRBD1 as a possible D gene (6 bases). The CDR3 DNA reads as TGCGCCATCAGTGAAGGCGGGGGCACTGGAAACACCATATATTTT. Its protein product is CAISEGGGTGNTIYF.